These 10 T cell receptor beta chains were all obtained from the same sample, sequenced in a study of regulatory T cells in long-lasting Graves disease. Through Arm-PCR of CDR3 regions and iRepertoire HTBI primers, TCR beta libraries were built. One entry per CDR3 protein results from TCRdb running MiXCR on the multiplex PCR reads. The profile shows approximately 470,000 distinct CDR3 sequences, about 17% of them singletons. Specified time point: newly diagnosed GD, antithyroid drugs for less than 3 months. PBMC-derived RNA was used for the TCR library. These data also featured in a second study, about T cells in Graves' hyperthyroidism and ophthalmopathy.

Sample: peripheral blood mononuclear cells (PBMCs), taken at new diagnosis, from a patient treated with antithyroid drugs. Receptors originate from a man aged 35 to 55 with Graves disease.

This clonotype was detected ten times or more. The V call is TRBV20-1, the J call TRBJ2-5, with 8 bases that match TRBD2. The germline gives CDR1 DFQATT, CDR2 SNEGSKA (reference sequence). The V and J ends lost 3 bases and 5 bases, in that order; junction bases with no gene match: 5. There are 13 residues in the CDR3. CDR3 coding DNA: TGCAGTGCTAGCTTAAGCGGGAGTGAGACCCAGTACTTC. As protein: CSASLSGSETQYF.

This chain uses TRBV2 with TRBJ2-1; weak D call: TRBD1 (6 bases). The germline CDR1 and CDR2 sequences are SNHLY and FYNNEI. V was clipped by 8 bases and J by 6 bases, with 23 bases between them. The CDR3 has 16 amino acids. For the CDR3, the DNA is TGTGCCAGCCCGGGACATCCGTTGAAAGTAACCAATGAGCAGTTCTTC. This codes for CASPGHPLKVTNEQFF.

This chain joins TRBV12-5 and TRBJ2-5; a possible D gene is TRBD2 (6 bases). Germline CDR1 LGHNT, CDR2 FRNRAP. V lost 0 bases and J 1 base, leaving 9 bases between the germline ends. There are 15 residues in the CDR3. CDR3: CASGLVLGGQETQYF. CDR3 bases: TGTGCTAGTGGTTTGGTACTGGGAGGCCAAGAGACCCAGTACTTC.

This clonotype came up many times. The rearrangement links TRBV18 to TRBJ1-2, with D perhaps TRBD1 (5 bases). The CDR3 length is 13 residues. The V gene's germline CDR1 is KGHSH and CDR2 LQKENI. V was shortened by 2 bases and J by 7 bases, with 11 bases between the two germline ends. CDR3 bases: TGTGCCAGCTCACCAGCCCAGGGAGGTGGCTACACCTTC. Amino acid sequence: CASSPAQGGGYTF.

This clonotype has just a few counts. A much larger clone sits a single nucleotide away, making a read error possible. The V and J genes are TRBV20-1 and TRBJ1-2, with D perhaps TRBD1 (6 bases). CDR1 DFQATT and CDR2 SNEGSKA come from the germline V gene (reference sequence). The CDR3 sequence is 14 residues long. Between the trimmed V and J ends, which lost 5 bases and 8 bases, there was a span of 21 bases. This CDR3 reads CSAQGSIWEGGYTF. For the CDR3, the DNA is TGCAGTGCTCAGGGGTCTATCTGGGAGGGCGGCTACACCTTC.

Concerning this clonotype: This CDR3 fails to terminate in the conserved phenylalanine or tryptophan, so it likely reflects a read error. The V and J genes are TRBV5-1 and TRBJ2-7; 8 bases are a match to TRBD1. CDR3 length equals 14 residues. The V gene end was trimmed by 1 base and the J gene end by 3 bases; junction bases not matched to a gene: 3. CDR1 and CDR2 (germline): SGHRS, YFSETQ. The CDR3 loop reads CASSLMDRVYEQYL. Written as DNA, the CDR3 is TGCGCCAGCAGCTTGATGGACAGGGTCTACGAGCAGTACCTC.

This clonotype was detected many times. The V call is TRBV24-1, the J call TRBJ2-1, with D hard to call. CDR3 length equals 15 residues. Germline V CDR1 and CDR2: KGHDR, SFDVKD. Trimming took off 3 bases at V and 10 bases at J, with 18 bases between the two ends. In nucleotides, the CDR3 is TGTGCCACCAGTGATCTCCTCAGCGCAGATCAAGAGCAGTTCTTC. Protein product: CATSDLLSADQEQFF.

This clonotype was seen ten or more times. The rearrangement joins TRBV29-1 to TRBJ2-3; possibly TRBD1 or TRBD2 for D (6 bases each). The germline V gene encodes CDR1 SQVTM and CDR2 ANQGSEA. The CDR3 extends over 12 amino acids. V lost 6 bases and J lost 6, with 13 bases in between. CDR3 amino acids: CSVGQGRDTQYF. CDR3 nucleotide sequence: TGCAGCGTGGGTCAGGGGAGGGATACGCAGTATTTT.

This clonotype was counted ten times or more. This chain joins TRBV5-1 and TRBJ2-7; 9 bases match TRBD2. Per germline, CDR1 SGHRS and CDR2 YFSETQ. The CDR3 consists of 16 residues. J lost 3 bases, V lost 0 bases, and 7 bases had no gene match. CDR3 in DNA: TGCGCCAGCAGCTTGGATGGCGGGACTAGCTACTACGAGCAGTACTTC. This translates into CASSLDGGTSYYEQYF.

This clonotype was seen a few times. This chain joins TRBV20-1 and TRBJ2-7; possible D gene TRBD2, 6 bases. The CDR3 length is 16 residues. The ends were cut back, 0 bases at V and 4 bases at J, with 19 bases in the middle. Germline V lookup: CDR1 DFQATT, CDR2 SNEGSKA (reference sequence). The CDR3 DNA is TGCAGTGCTAGAGATTTAACGGGAGCGGTTTTGTACGAGCAGTACTTC. Translated: CSARDLTGAVLYEQYF.